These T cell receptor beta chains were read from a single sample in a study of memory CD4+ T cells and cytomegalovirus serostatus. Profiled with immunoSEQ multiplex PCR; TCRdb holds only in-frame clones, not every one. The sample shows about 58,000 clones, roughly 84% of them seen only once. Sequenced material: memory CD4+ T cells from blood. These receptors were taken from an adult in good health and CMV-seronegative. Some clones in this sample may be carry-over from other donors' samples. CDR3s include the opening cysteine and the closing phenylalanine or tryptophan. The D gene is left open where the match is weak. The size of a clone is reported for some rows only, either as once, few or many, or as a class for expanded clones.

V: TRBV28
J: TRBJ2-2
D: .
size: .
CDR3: CASSFGRGKNTGELFF
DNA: TGTGCCAGCAGTTTTGGGCGGGGCAAGAACACCGGGGAGCTGTTTTTT

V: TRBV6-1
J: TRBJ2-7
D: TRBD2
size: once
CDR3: CASSEPPGLAGYEQYF
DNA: TGTGCCAGCAGTGAGCCGCCGGGACTAGCGGGATACGAGCAGTACTTC

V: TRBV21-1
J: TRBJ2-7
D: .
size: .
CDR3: CASSKVGRGTYEQYF
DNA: .

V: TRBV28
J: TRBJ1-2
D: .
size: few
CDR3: CASSLGTYRYGYTF
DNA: TGTGCCAGCAGTCTCGGGACGTACCGCTATGGCTACACCTTC

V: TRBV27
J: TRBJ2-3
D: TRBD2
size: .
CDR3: CASRGGTSGAVDTQYF
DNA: TGTGCCAGCAGGGGAGGGACTAGCGGGGCGGTAGATACGCAGTATTTT

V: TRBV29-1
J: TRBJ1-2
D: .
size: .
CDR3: CSVDLARGGYTF
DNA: TGCAGCGTTGATTTGGCACGGGGCGGCTACACCTTC

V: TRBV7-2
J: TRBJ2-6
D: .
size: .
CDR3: CASSLPRGANVLTF
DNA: TGTGCCAGCAGCTTACCGCGGGGGGCCAACGTCCTGACTTTC

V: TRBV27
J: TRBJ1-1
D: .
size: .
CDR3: CASSSTREEDSGTEAFF
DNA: TGTGCCAGCAGTTCCACACGGGAAGAGGATTCGGGAACTGAAGCTTTCTTT

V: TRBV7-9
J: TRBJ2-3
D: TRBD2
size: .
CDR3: CASSLTGLAGGFTDTQYF
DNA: TGTGCCAGCAGCTTAACCGGACTAGCGGGAGGGTTCACAGATACGCAGTATTTT

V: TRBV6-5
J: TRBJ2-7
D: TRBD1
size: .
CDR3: CASRSSGTGDYEQYF
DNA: TGTGCCAGCAGGTCTTCCGGGACAGGGGACTACGAGCAGTACTTC

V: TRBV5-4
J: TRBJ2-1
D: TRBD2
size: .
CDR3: CASSSPLAGVNEQFF
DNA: TGTGCCAGCAGCTCCCCGCTAGCGGGAGTGAATGAGCAGTTCTTC

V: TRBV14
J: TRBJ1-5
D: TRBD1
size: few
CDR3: CASSQEGARTRSQHF
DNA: TGTGCCAGCAGCCAGGAGGGGGCACGGACAAGGTCCCAGCATTTT

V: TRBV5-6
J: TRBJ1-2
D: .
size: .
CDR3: CASSRRQVLDYGYTF
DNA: TGTGCCAGCAGCCGACGACAAGTCCTGGACTATGGCTACACCTTC

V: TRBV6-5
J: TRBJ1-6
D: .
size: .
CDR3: CASQDLDSPLHF
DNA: TGTGCCAGCCAGGATTTGGATTCACCCCTCCACTTT

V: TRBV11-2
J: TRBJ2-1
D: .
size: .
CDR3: CASSFRQAQNEQFF
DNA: TGTGCCAGCAGCTTCCGCCAAGCCCAGAATGAGCAGTTCTTC

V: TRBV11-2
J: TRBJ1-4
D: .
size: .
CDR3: CASSFLATNEKLFF
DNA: TGTGCCAGCAGCTTCCTGGCAACTAATGAAAAACTGTTTTTT

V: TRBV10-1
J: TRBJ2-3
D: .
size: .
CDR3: CASSNERERTDTQYF
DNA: TGCGCCAGCTCCAATGAGAGGGAACGAACAGATACGCAGTATTTT

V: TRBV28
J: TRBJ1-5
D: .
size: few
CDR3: CASTVAGVQPQHF
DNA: TGTGCCAGCACCGTGGCAGGGGTTCAGCCCCAGCATTTT

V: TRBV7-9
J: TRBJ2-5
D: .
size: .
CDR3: CASSSGVGETQYF
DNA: TGTGCCAGCAGCTCCGGGGTGGGAGAGACCCAGTACTTC

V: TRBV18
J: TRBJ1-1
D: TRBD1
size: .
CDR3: CASSPLDRGEIEAFF
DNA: TGTGCCAGCTCACCCCTGGACAGGGGAGAAATTGAAGCTTTCTTT

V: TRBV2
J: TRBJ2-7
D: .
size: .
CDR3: CASSESAYEQYF
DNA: TGTGCCAGCAGTGAATCAGCCTACGAGCAGTACTTC

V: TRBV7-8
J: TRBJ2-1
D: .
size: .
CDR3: CASSLGARGANEQFF
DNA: TGTGCCAGCAGCTTAGGGGCCAGGGGCGCCAATGAGCAGTTCTTC

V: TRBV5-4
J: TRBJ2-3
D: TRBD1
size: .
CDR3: CASSSTGGTDTQYF
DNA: TGTGCCAGCAGCTCGACAGGGGGCACAGATACGCAGTATTTT

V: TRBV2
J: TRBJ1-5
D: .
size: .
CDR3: CASSPMTAYQPQHF
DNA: TGTGCCAGCAGTCCCATGACAGCGTATCAGCCCCAGCATTTT

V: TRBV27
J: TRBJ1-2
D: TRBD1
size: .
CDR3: CASRGQGRAFYGYTF
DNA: TGTGCCAGCCGTGGACAGGGACGGGCCTTCTATGGCTACACCTTC

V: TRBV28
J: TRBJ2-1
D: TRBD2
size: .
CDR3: CASSPWTSGSDNEQFF
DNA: TGTGCCAGCAGTCCCTGGACTAGCGGGAGCGACAATGAGCAGTTCTTC

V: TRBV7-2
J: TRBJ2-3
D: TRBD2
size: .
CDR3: CASSPRAGGLYF
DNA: TGTGCCAGCAGCCCCCGGGCGGGAGGTTTGTATTTT

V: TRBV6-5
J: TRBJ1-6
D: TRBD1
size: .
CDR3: CASSYEGASNSPLHF
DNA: TGTGCCAGCAGTTACGAGGGGGCGAGTAATTCACCCCTCCACTTT